A selection of T cell receptor beta chains follows, all from one sample in a study of cytomegalovirus exposure and HLA in healthy donors. The table came from immunoSEQ multiplex PCR; TCRdb's copy has only in-frame clones and leaves some out. The sample carries about 120,000 clones, around 75% recorded once. Sequencing was performed on PBMCs. The receptors stem from a woman younger than 35 in good health and CMV-seronegative. Each CDR3 is given with its conserved first and last residue. The D gene is left open where the match is weak. Size values are once, few and many counts, or a class for expanded clones, and some rows have none.

d_call j_call clone_size v_call cdr3_aa cdr3_nt
TRBD2 TRBJ2-5 - TRBV15 CATSRDSMMGGGGRWTQYF TGTGCCACCAGCAGAGATAGTATGATGGGCGGGGGAGGCAGGTGGACCCAGTACTTC
- TRBJ1-2 - TRBV5-1 CASSPLMGGRLGYTF TGCGCCAGCAGCCCCTTAATGGGGGGGCGGCTCGGCTACACCTTC
- TRBJ1-4 - TRBV5-1 CASSLGQAWYNEKLFF TGCGCCAGCAGCTTGGGACAGGCGTGGTATAATGAAAAACTGTTTTTT
TRBD2 TRBJ2-5 - TRBV6-5 CASSWGGGYETQYF TGTGCCAGCAGTTGGGGCGGGGGGTATGAGACCCAGTACTTC
- TRBJ2-1 - TRBV29-1 CSVFTGYNEQFF TGCAGCGTTTTCACAGGGTACAATGAGCAGTTCTTC
TRBD1 TRBJ1-1 - TRBV6-5 CASSSRQGKNTEAFF TGTGCCAGCAGTTCCCGACAGGGGAAGAACACTGAAGCTTTCTTT
TRBD1 TRBJ1-6 few TRBV25-1 CASSVGQGNSPLHF TGTGCCAGCAGTGTGGGACAGGGGAATTCACCCCTCCACTTT
TRBD1 TRBJ1-5 - TRBV28 CASSSLDRFNQPQHF TGTGCCAGCAGTTCCCTGGACAGGTTCAATCAGCCCCAGCATTTT
- TRBJ1-1 - TRBV9 CASSPRFLNTEAFF TGTGCCAGCAGCCCGCGGTTCTTGAACACTGAAGCTTTCTTT
- TRBJ1-4 few TRBV5-6 CASRRDGEKLFF TGTGCCAGCAGGCGGGACGGTGAAAAACTGTTTTTT
- TRBJ2-2 - TRBV5-6 CASSLGSMGRTGELFF TGTGCCAGCAGCTTGGGATCGATGGGGAGAACCGGGGAGCTGTTTTTT
- TRBJ2-5 - TRBV10-3 CAISGGRAEETQYF TGTGCCATCAGTGGAGGCAGGGCGGAAGAGACCCAGTACTTC
- TRBJ1-1 few TRBV9 CASSVGGGKNTEAFF TGTGCCAGCAGCGTAGGAGGAGGAAAGAACACTGAAGCTTTCTTT
- TRBJ1-3 - TRBV19 CASSTEAGNTIYF TGTGCCAGTAGTACTGAGGCTGGAAACACCATATATTTT
TRBD1 TRBJ1-4 - TRBV6-5 CASSPQGDLNEKLFF TGTGCCAGCAGCCCCCAGGGGGACCTTAATGAAAAACTGTTTTTT
TRBD2 TRBJ2-2 - TRBV6-5 CASNSREGGTGELFF TGTGCCAGCAATTCACGGGAGGGAGGAACCGGGGAGCTGTTTTTT
TRBD1 TRBJ1-2 - TRBV6-5 CASSLGTGVYGYTF TGTGCCAGCAGTCTTGGGACAGGCGTCTATGGCTACACCTTC
- TRBJ2-7 - TRBV30 CAWTKGGVQNEQYF TGTGCCTGGACAAAGGGGGGGGTTCAGAACGAGCAGTACTTC
- TRBJ2-1 few TRBV2 CASASNEQFF TGTGCCAGCGCCAGCAATGAGCAGTTCTTC
TRBD1 TRBJ2-3 - TRBV28 CASSPQGATADTQYF TGTGCCAGCAGCCCACAGGGGGCAACGGCAGATACGCAGTATTTT
- TRBJ1-1 - TRBV28 CASGSRRTEAFF TGTGCCTCTGGATCGAGGCGCACTGAAGCTTTCTTT
TRBD1 TRBJ2-6 - TRBV9 CASGDSSGANVLTF TGTGCCAGCGGGGACAGCTCTGGGGCCAACGTCCTGACTTTC
- TRBJ1-3 - TRBV30 CAWSVLVPGNTIYF TGTGCCTGGAGTGTACTCGTCCCTGGAAACACCATATATTTT
- TRBJ1-5 - TRBV2 CASSEGRNQPQHF TGTGCCAGCAGTGAAGGGAGGAATCAGCCCCAGCATTTT
- TRBJ2-5 - TRBV2 CASIWGGTQYF TGTGCCAGCATTTGGGGAGGGACCCAGTACTTC
- TRBJ1-5 - TRBV4-1 CASSLSFYQPQHF TGCGCCAGCAGCCTTTCTTTTTATCAGCCCCAGCATTTT
- TRBJ1-4 - TRBV11-1 CASSLSGILATNEKLFF TGTGCCAGCAGCTTATCGGGGATACTTGCAACTAATGAAAAACTGTTTTTT
- TRBJ1-1 - TRBV28 CASSLRTVNTEAFF TGTGCCAGCAGTTTAAGGACAGTGAACACTGAAGCTTTCTTT
- TRBJ1-4 - TRBV5-4 CASSLPGGGGKLFF TGTGCCAGCAGCCTTCCGGGGGGCGGAGGGAAACTGTTTTTT
- TRBJ1-2 - TRBV7-9 CASSLALGETDYGYTF TGTGCCAGCAGCTTAGCCCTGGGAGAAACTGACTATGGCTACACCTTC
- TRBJ1-1 few TRBV5-4 CASSADRPANTEAFF TGTGCCAGCAGCGCCGACAGACCTGCGAACACTGAAGCTTTCTTT
- TRBJ1-6 once TRBV6-5 CASSYSGDSPLHF TGTGCCAGCAGTTACTCCGGGGATTCACCCCTCCACTTT
- TRBJ1-5 - TRBV6-1 CASSERQGLSNQPQHF TGTGCCAGCAGTGAGCGGCAGGGGTTAAGCAATCAGCCCCAGCATTTT
- TRBJ2-7 - TRBV5-1 CASRTEQLTYEQYF TGCGCCAGCAGAACGGAACAGTTAACCTACGAGCAGTACTTC
TRBD1 TRBJ2-7 - TRBV6-5 CASTRGTGGRYEQYF TGTGCCAGCACAAGAGGGACAGGGGGCCGGTACGAGCAGTACTTC
TRBD2 TRBJ2-1 - TRBV5-4 CASSLEGGGASYNEQFF TGTGCCAGCAGCTTGGAAGGCGGGGGAGCTTCCTACAATGAGCAGTTCTTC
- TRBJ2-2 - TRBV5-8 CASSLLSDTGELFF TGTGCCAGCAGCTTGCTGTCAGACACCGGGGAGCTGTTTTTT
TRBD1 TRBJ2-1 - TRBV11-3 CASSPSTGGIGEQFF TGTGCCAGCAGCCCCTCGACAGGGGGGATTGGTGAGCAGTTCTTC
- TRBJ2-3 - TRBV7-8 CASSLVGLDPRADTQYF TGTGCCAGCAGCTTAGTCGGATTAGACCCGAGGGCAGATACGCAGTATTTT
- TRBJ2-6 - TRBV28 CASSSPGTPGANVLTF TGTGCCAGCAGTTCCCCCGGGACTCCTGGGGCCAACGTCCTGACTTTC
TRBD1 TRBJ2-5 - TRBV7-2 CASSPTGPRETQYF TGTGCCAGCAGCCCGACAGGGCCAAGAGAGACCCAGTACTTC
- TRBJ1-5 - TRBV28 CASSSFLGGSNQPQHF TGTGCCAGCAGTTCCTTCCTCGGGGGAAGCAATCAGCCCCAGCATTTT
TRBD1 TRBJ2-5 - TRBV5-4 CASSPGQTQETQYF TGTGCCAGCAGCCCGGGACAGACTCAAGAGACCCAGTACTTC
- TRBJ2-7 - TRBV5-4 CASSLSVGSSYEQYF TGTGCCAGCAGCTTGTCAGTGGGCAGCTCCTACGAGCAGTACTTC
TRBD1 TRBJ1-5 - TRBV4-1 CASSQEGTDNQPQHF TGCGCCAGCAGCCAAGAAGGGACAGACAATCAGCCCCAGCATTTT
- TRBJ1-1 - TRBV5-4 CASFTGGHTNTEAFF TGTGCCAGCTTCACGGGGGGACATACGAACACTGAAGCTTTCTTT
TRBD1 TRBJ1-1 - TRBV2 CASSDLQGANTEAFF TGTGCCAGCAGTGATCTACAGGGGGCGAACACTGAAGCTTTCTTT
- TRBJ2-7 - TRBV6-6 CASSENLYEQYF TGTGCCAGCAGTGAGAATCTCTACGAGCAGTACTTC
- TRBJ1-4 - TRBV4-2 CASSQVSRATNEKLFF TGTGCCAGCAGCCAAGTCTCACGGGCAACTAATGAAAAACTGTTTTTT
- TRBJ1-1 - TRBV5-1 CASSLATGDTEAFF TGCGCCAGCAGCTTGGCCACCGGGGACACTGAAGCTTTCTTT
- TRBJ2-7 few TRBV6-5 CASSYRRLSSSYEQYF TGTGCCAGCAGTTACCGCCGACTGTCGAGCTCCTACGAGCAGTACTTC
- TRBJ1-2 once TRBV28 CASSLWTGPRGYTF TGTGCCAGCAGTTTATGGACAGGACCTCGGGGCTACACCTTC
TRBD2 TRBJ2-1 - TRBV5-1 CASSGLAGVNNEQFF TGCGCCAGCAGCGGGTTAGCGGGGGTAAACAATGAGCAGTTCTTC
TRBD2 TRBJ2-1 - TRBV7-2 CASSLGLADNEQFF TGTGCCAGCAGCTTAGGGCTAGCGGACAATGAGCAGTTCTTC
TRBD1 TRBJ2-5 - TRBV27 CASSLSWGRGQETQYF TGTGCCAGCAGTTTATCTTGGGGCAGGGGGCAAGAGACCCAGTACTTC
- TRBJ1-5 - TRBV27 CASSTGPQPQHF TGTGCCAGCAGTACTGGGCCTCAGCCCCAGCATTTT
- TRBJ1-1 once TRBV15 CATSRPGRDTEAFF TGTGCCACCAGCAGGCCTGGTCGAGACACTGAAGCTTTCTTT